This TCR beta chain comes out of a study of monozygotic twins with inflammatory bowel disease. This CDR3 is built from 12 residues. Germline loops: CDR1 SEHNR, CDR2 FQNEAQ (reference sequence). TCRdb re-called the 5' RACE reads, yielding one record per CDR3 amino acid sequence without DNA. This sample contains about 350,000 distinct CDR3 sequences. The receptor was isolated from a human donor with ulcerative colitis or Crohn's disease, or a healthy co-twin of an affected twin (not recorded which). This chain links TRBV7-9 with TRBJ1-1; the TCRdb call, TRBD1, lacks DNA for checking. The specimen sequenced was blood. CDR3 sequence: CASSYGQSEAFF.